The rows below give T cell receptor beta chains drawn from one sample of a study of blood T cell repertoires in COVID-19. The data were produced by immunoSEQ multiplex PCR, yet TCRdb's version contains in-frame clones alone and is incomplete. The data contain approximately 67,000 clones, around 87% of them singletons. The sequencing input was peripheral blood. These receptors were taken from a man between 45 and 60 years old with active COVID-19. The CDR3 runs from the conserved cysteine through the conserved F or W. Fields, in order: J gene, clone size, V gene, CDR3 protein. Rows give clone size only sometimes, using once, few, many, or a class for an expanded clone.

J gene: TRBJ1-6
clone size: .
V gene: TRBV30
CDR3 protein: CAWSVAGSPESPLHF

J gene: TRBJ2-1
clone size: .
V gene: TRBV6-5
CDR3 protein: CASSLQSIAGYEQFF

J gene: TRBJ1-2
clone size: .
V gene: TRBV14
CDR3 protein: CASSQDHGAHYGYTF

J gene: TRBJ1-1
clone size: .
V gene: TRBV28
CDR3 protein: CASSLGGARTEAFF

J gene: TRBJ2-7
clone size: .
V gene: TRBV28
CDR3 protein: CASTQPQGRHEQYF

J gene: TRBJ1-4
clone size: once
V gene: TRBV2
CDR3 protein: CAGTTWEEKLFF

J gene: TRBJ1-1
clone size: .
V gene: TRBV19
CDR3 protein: CASSLRGYTEAFF

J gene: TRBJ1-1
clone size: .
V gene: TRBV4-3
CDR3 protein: CASSQDFFGNTEAFF

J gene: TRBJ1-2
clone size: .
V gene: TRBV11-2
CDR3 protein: CASSSGVREYGYTF

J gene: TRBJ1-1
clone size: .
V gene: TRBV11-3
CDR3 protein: CASSPRRTSGAEAFF

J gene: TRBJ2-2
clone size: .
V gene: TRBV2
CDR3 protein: CASSQLAGGTGELFF

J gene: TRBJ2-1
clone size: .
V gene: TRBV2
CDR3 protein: CASEPQGHSYNEQFF

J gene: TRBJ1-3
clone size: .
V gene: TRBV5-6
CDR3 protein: CASSLVGAGNTIYF

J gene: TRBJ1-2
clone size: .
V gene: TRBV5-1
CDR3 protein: CASSLGVRGYTF

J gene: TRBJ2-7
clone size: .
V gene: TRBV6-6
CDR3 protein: CASSSTTYEQYF

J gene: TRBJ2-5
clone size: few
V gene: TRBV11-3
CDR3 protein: CASSLDTWSQETQYF

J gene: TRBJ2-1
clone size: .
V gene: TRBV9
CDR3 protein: CASSPTGLPYNEQFF

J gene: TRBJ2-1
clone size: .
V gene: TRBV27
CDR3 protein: CASRHDRSSYNEQFF

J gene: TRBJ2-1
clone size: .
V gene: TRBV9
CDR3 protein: CASSALSGRFSNEQFF

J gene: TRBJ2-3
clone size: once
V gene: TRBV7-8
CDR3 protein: CASSWISRSRGSDTQYF

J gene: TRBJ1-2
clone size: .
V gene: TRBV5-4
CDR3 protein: CASSLGDRDYGYTF

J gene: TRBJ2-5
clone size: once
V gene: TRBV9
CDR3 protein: CASSPQTSVGPDF

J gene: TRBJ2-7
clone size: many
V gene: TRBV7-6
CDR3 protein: CASSLDSSGAYEQYF

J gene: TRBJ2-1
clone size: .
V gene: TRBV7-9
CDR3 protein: CASSFRNPSGRSYNEQFF

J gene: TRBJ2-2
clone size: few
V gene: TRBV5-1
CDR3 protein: CASSTSGRGTGELFF

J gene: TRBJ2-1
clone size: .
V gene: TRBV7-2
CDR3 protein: CASTLLAGIEHEQFF

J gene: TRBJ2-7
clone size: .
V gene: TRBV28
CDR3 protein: CASSPRLARGEQYF

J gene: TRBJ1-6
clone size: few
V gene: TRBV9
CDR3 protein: CASSGAAGLLSPLHF

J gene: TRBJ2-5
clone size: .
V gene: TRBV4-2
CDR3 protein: CASSQPGTSGIETQYF

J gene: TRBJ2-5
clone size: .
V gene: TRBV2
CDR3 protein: CASNAGVGETQYF

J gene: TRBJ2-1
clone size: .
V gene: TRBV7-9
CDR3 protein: CASSLSQGQGGEQFF

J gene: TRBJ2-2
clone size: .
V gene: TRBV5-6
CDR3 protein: CASSLRQGRYPGELFF

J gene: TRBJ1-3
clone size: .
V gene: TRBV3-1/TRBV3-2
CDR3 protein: CASSQREVGSGNTIYF

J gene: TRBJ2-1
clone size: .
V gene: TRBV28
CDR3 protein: CASSYVQGAGEQFF

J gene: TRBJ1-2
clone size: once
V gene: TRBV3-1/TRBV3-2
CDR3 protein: CASSQGWGYTF

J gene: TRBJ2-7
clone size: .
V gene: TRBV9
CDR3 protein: CASSSLGQGEGEQYF

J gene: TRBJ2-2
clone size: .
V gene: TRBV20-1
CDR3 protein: CSASREGASGELFF

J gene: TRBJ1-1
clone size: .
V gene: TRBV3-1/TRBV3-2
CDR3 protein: CASSQVGWLNTEAFF

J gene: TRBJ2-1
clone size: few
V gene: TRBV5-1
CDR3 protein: CASSLGGSMNEQFF